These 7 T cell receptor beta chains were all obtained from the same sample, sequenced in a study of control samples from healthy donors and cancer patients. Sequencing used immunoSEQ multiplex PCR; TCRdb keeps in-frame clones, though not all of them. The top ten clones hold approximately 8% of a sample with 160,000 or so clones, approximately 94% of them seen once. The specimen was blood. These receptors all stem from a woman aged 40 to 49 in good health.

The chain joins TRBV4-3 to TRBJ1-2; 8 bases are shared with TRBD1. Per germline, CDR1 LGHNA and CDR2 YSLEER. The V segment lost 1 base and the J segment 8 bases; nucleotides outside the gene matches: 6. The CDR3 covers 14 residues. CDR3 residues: CASSQGRDRGGYTF. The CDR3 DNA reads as TGCGCCAGCAGCCAAGGTCGCGACAGGGGAGGCTACACCTTC.

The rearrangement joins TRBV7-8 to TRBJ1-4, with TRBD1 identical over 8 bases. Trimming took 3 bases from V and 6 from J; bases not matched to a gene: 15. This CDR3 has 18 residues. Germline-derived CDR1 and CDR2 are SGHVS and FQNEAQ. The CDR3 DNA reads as TGTGCCAGCAGCTTTAGTTGGGCCAGGGGGCGTAAGGATGAAAAACTGTTTTTT. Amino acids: CASSFSWARGRKDEKLFF.

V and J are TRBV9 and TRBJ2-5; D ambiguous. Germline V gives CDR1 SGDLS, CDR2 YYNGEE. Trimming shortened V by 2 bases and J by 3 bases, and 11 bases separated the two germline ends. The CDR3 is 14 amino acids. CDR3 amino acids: CASSVGTVKETQYF. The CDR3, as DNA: TGTGCCAGCAGCGTTGGTACAGTAAAAGAGACCCAGTACTTC.

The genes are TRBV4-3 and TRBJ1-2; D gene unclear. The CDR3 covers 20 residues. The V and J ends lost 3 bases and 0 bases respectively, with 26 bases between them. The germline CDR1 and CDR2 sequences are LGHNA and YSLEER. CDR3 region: CASSQYYIILKVPTNYGYTF. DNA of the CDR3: TGCGCCAGCAGCCAGTACTACATTATCTTGAAGGTTCCCACTAACTATGGCTACACCTTC.

CDR3: CASSIEGGGQPQHF. CDR3 nucleotide sequence: TGTGCCAGCAGCATTGAGGGGGGAGGCCAGCCCCAGCATTTT. This chain joins TRBV7-9 and TRBJ1-5, with a weak D call TRBD1 (6 bases). CDR1 is SEHNR, CDR2 FQNEAQ, per germline (reference sequence). Trimming took 5 bases from V and 7 from J, leaving 15 bases between them. The CDR3 is 14 residues long.

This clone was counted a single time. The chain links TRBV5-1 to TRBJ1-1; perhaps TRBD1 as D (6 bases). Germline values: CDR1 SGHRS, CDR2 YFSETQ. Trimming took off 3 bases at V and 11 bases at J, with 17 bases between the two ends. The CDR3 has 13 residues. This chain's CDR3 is CASSSRVAGAAFF. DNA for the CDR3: TGCGCCAGCAGCTCCCGGGTCGCAGGGGCCGCTTTCTTT.

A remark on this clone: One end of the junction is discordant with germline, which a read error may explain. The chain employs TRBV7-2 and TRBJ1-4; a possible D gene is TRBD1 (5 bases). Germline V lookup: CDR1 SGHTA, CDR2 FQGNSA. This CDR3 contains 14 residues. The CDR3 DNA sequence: TGTGCCGGCAGCTCTAATGGGGGGAATGAAAAACTGTTTTTT. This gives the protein CAGSSNGGNEKLFF.